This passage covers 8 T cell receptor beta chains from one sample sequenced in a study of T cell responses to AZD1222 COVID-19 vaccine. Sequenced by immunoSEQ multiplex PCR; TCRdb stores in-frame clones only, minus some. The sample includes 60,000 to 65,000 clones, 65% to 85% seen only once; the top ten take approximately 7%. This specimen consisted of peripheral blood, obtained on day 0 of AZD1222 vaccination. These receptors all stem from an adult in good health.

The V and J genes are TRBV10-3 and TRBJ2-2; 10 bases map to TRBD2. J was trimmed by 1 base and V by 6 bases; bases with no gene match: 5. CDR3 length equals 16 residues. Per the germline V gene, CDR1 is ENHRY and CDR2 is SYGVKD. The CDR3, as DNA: TGTGCCATCAGCGCTAGGACTAGCGGGAACACCGGGGAGCTGTTTTTT. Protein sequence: CAISARTSGNTGELFF.

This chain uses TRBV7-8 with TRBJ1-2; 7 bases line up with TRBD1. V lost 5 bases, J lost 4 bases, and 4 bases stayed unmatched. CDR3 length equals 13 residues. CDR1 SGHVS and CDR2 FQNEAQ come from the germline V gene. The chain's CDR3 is CASSPRTGYGYTF. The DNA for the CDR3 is TGTGCCAGCAGCCCCAGGACAGGCTATGGCTACACCTTC.

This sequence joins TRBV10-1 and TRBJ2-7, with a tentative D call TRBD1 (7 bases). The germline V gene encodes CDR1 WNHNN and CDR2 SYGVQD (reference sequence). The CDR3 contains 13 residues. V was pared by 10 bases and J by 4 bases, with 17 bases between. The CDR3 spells CAIRGTPGYEQYF. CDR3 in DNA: TGCGCCATCAGGGGGACTCCCGGGTACGAGCAGTACTTC.

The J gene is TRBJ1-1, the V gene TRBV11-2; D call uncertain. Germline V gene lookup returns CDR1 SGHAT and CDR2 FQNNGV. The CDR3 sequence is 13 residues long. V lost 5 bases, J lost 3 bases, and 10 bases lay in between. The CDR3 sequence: CASSTLGDTEAFF. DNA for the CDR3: TGTGCCAGCAGCACTTTAGGTGACACTGAAGCTTTCTTT. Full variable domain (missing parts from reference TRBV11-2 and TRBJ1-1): EAGVAQSPRYKIIEKRQSVAFWCNPISGHATLYWYQQILGQGPKLLIQFQNNGVVDDSQLPKDRFSAERLKGVDSTLKIQPAKLEDSAVYLCASSTLGDTEAFFGQGTRLTVV.

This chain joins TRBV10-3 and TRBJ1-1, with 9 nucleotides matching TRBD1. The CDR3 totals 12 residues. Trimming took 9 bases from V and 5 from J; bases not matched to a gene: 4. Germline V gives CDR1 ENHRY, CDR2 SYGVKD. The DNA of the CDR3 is TGTGCCATTCAGGGACAGGGAACTGAAGCTTTCTTT. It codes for CAIQGQGTEAFF.

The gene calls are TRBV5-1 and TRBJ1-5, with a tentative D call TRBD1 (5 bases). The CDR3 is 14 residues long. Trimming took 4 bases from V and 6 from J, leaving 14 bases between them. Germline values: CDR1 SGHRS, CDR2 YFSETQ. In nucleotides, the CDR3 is TGCGCCAGCAGCCCCACAGGCGGAGGTCAGCCCCAGCATTTT. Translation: CASSPTGGGQPQHF. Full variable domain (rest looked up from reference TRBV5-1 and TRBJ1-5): KAGVTQTPRYLIKTRGQQVTLSCSPISGHRSVSWYQQTPGQGLQFLFEYFSETQRNKGNFPGRFSGRQFSNSRSEMNVSTLELGDSALYLCASSPTGGGQPQHFGDGTRLSIL.

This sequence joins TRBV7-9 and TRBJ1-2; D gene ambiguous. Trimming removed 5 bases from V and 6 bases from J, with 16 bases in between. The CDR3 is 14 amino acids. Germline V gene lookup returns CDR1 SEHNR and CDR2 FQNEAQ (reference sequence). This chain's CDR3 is CASSPLQSVNGYTF. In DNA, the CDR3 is TGTGCCAGCAGCCCACTACAGAGCGTAAATGGCTACACCTTC.

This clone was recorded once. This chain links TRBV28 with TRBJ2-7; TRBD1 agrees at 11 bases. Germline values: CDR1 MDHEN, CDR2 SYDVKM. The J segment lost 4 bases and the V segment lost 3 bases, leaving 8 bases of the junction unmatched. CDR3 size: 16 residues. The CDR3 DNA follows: TGTGCCAGCAGTTTTTTGGGGACAGGGGGAACTTACGAGCAGTACTTC. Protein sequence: CASSFLGTGGTYEQYF.